The 26 T cell receptor beta chains below come from one sample, sequenced in a study of blood T cells in healthy people across ages. A second roughly 6 to 12 cycle PCR used barcoded and J-beta primers. Using its own MiXCR run on the 5' RACE reads, TCRdb lists one record per CDR3 protein. Altogether 550,000 to 650,000 distinct CDR3 sequences are present, roughly 31% being singletons, with the ten largest covering 15% to 19%. Material for sequencing was blood. These receptors were collected from a woman of 80 years or more in good health.

In this sample, this clonotype turned up many times. The CDR3 DNA reads TGTGCCAGCTATTCGGGTGCGCAGCCCCAGCATTTT. It translates to CASYSGAQPQHF. The J gene is TRBJ1-5, the V gene TRBV6-2 or TRBV6-3; no clear D. V was clipped by 8 bases and J by 7 bases, with 12 bases between them. The CDR3 is 12 residues long. Germline assignment: CDR1 MNHEY and CDR2 SVGEGT.

This clonotype has just a few counts. A read error may be the cause here, since a much bigger clone is one base away. V and J are TRBV7-9 and TRBJ2-1; D perhaps matches TRBD1 (5 bases). Trimming left V 4 bases short and J 4 bases short, with 17 bases between. The germline V gene encodes CDR1 SEHNR and CDR2 FQNEAQ (reference sequence). The CDR3 spans 16 residues. This chain's CDR3 is CASSSLAQGGYNEQFF. CDR3 DNA sequence: TGTGCCAGCAGCTCTTTGGCGCAGGGCGGTTACAATGAGCAGTTCTTC. Full variable domain (rest looked up from reference TRBV7-9 and TRBJ2-1): DTGVSQNPRHKITKRGQNVTFRCDPISEHNRLYWYRQTLGQGPEFLTYFQNEAQLEKSRLLSDRFSAERPKGSFSTLEIQRTEQGDSAMYLCASSSLAQGGYNEQFFGPGTRLTVL.

This clonotype occurred a few times. One base away lies a much larger clone, so this may be a sequencing read error. This sequence joins TRBV6-5 and TRBJ2-1; 9 nucleotides line up with TRBD1. The V and J ends lost 5 bases and 13 bases, in that order; junction bases with no gene match: 12. This CDR3 region has 14 residues. Germline V gene sequence: CDR1 MNHEY, CDR2 SVGAGI. DNA for the CDR3: TGTGCCAGCAGTCGAACAGGGGGCCCAAAGACCCAGTTCTTC. Translated: CASSRTGGPKTQFF.

This clonotype came up a few times. The chain employs TRBV5-1 and TRBJ1-2, with 7 nucleotides matching TRBD1. Germline V CDR1 and CDR2: SGHRS, YFSETQ. V shed 4 bases and J 3 bases; nucleotides not matched to a gene: 9. This CDR3 comprises 15 residues. The CDR3 protein is CASSQPGQSYYGYTF. As DNA, the CDR3 is TGCGCCAGCAGCCAACCGGGACAGAGTTACTATGGCTACACCTTC.

Many counts were recorded for this clonotype. V and J are TRBV20-1 and TRBJ2-3, with D uncertain. V gave up 5 bases and J gave up 2 bases, with 2 bases separating them. CDR1 is DFQATT and CDR2 is SNEGSKA in the germline V gene (reference sequence). The CDR3 sequence is 10 residues long. CDR3: CSAYTDTQYF. CDR3 coding DNA: TGCAGTGCTTACACAGATACGCAGTATTTT.

This clonotype came up once. The chain carries TRBV2 and TRBJ2-3; weak D call: TRBD1 (6 bases). V shed 6 bases and J shed 6 bases, with 22 bases lying between them. CDR3 length equals 16 residues. Germline CDR1 is SNHLY and CDR2 is FYNNEI. The CDR3 here is CASRRKTGAAGDTQYF. CDR3 in DNA: TGTGCCAGCAGACGAAAGACAGGAGCCGCAGGGGATACGCAGTATTTT.

This clonotype has more than one count but fewer than ten. The chain uses TRBV5-1 and TRBJ1-4; perhaps TRBD1 as D (5 bases). V lost 0 bases and J lost 8, with 14 bases in between. This CDR3 has 15 amino acids. CDR1 and CDR2 from the germline V gene are SGHRS and YFSETQ. CDR3 nucleotides: TGCGCCAGCAGCTTGGTCGGAACATCAGGGGAAAAACTGTTTTTT. This codes for CASSLVGTSGEKLFF.

This clonotype came up once. A clone one base away is much larger, so this may be a read error. The V gene is TRBV10-3, the J gene TRBJ2-1; D is undetermined. The end of the DNA fits TRBJ2-7 better, so the J call may be wrong. Germline V gene lookup returns CDR1 ENHRY and CDR2 SYGVKD. The CDR3 is 17 amino acids. As DNA, the CDR3 is TGTGCCATCAGTGAGTCCCGGGCAGGACCGGATTACAATGAGCAGTACTTC. Translated: CAISESRAGPDYNEQYF.

The chain is built from TRBV2 and TRBJ2-7, with 8 bases aligning to TRBD1. Germline CDR1 SNHLY, CDR2 FYNNEI. V shed 7 bases and J 7 bases; nucleotides not matched to a gene: 12. The CDR3 has 14 residues. CDR3 protein: CASIRDRMYNEQYF. As DNA, the CDR3 is TGTGCCAGCATTAGGGACAGGATGTACAATGAGCAGTACTTC.

This clonotype was recorded at least ten times. The V gene is TRBV28, the J gene TRBJ2-6; D might be TRBD1 (6 bases). CDR1 and CDR2 from the germline V gene are MDHEN and SYDVKM. The CDR3 is 15 amino acids. V lost 3 bases and J lost 2, with 8 bases in between. The CDR3 protein is CASSFKGAGANVLTF. The CDR3 bases are TGTGCCAGCAGTTTCAAGGGGGCTGGGGCCAACGTCCTGACTTTC.

This clonotype has more than one count but fewer than ten. This rearrangement joins TRBV11-2 to TRBJ1-4; maybe TRBD1 (6 bases). The V gene lost 5 bases and the J gene lost 3 bases, with 13 bases spanning the gap. CDR1 is SGHAT and CDR2 is FQNNGV in the germline V gene. The CDR3 sequence is 15 residues long. The CDR3 protein is CASSVRGGPNEKLFF. Written as DNA, the CDR3 is TGTGCCAGCAGCGTCCGAGGGGGTCCTAATGAAAAACTGTTTTTT.

As concerns this clonotype: A much more abundant neighbour one base away suggests this may be a read error. This chain connects TRBV7-2 to TRBJ1-2; D remains ambiguous. In germline, CDR1 is SGHTA, CDR2 FQGNSA. There are 15 residues in the CDR3. CDR3 DNA sequence: TGTGCCTGCAGCACCCTACCACCACCGAGCTATGGCTACACCTTC. Its translation is CACSTLPPPSYGYTF. Looking up the rest from reference TRBV7-2 and TRBJ1-2 gives the full variable domain: GAGVSQSPSNKVTEKGKDVELRCDPISGHTALYWYRQSLGQGLEFLIYFQGNSAPDKSGLPSDRFSAERTGGSVSTLTIQRTQQEDSAVYLCACSTLPPPSYGYTFGSGTRLTVV.

As regards this clonotype: One base away lies a much larger clone, so this may be a sequencing read error. The CDR3 DNA is TGCAGCGCAGACAGGATTCGCTATGGCTACACCTTC. It specifies CSADRIRYGYTF. This chain joins TRBV29-1 and TRBJ1-2, with D perhaps matching TRBD1 (6 bases). CDR1 SQVTM and CDR2 ANQGSEA come from the germline V gene. V was pared by 7 bases and J by 4 bases, with 13 bases between. The CDR3 is 12 amino acids.

This chain's CDR3 is CASSLGGGSFYNEQFF. For the CDR3, the DNA is TGTGCCAGCAGCTTGGGCGGGGGCTCGTTCTACAATGAGCAGTTCTTC. The chain is built from TRBV5-6 and TRBJ2-1; maybe TRBD2 (7 bases). This CDR3 has 16 amino acids. The germline V gene encodes CDR1 SGHDT and CDR2 YYEEEE. Trimming removed 0 bases at V and 3 bases at J, with 13 bases between.

The chain employs TRBV5-1 and TRBJ1-4; D is possibly TRBD1 (5 bases). CDR3 length: 15 amino acids. Germline-derived CDR1 and CDR2 are SGHRS and YFSETQ. V gave up 1 base and J gave up 7 bases, with 14 bases separating them. The CDR3 loop is CASSLTAGQGEKLFF. In DNA, the CDR3 is TGCGCCAGCAGCTTGACGGCGGGCCAGGGTGAAAAACTGTTTTTT.

The chain joins TRBV7-2 to TRBJ1-3; D is undetermined. This CDR3 is 14 amino acids long. Germline V gene sequence: CDR1 SGHTA, CDR2 FQGNSA. The V end lost 7 bases, the J end lost 0 bases, and 10 bases lay between the germline ends. The CDR3 coding sequence is TGTGCCAGCACCCTAGGTCACTCTGGAAACACCATATATTTT. It specifies CASTLGHSGNTIYF.

This clonotype was detected ten times or more. The CDR3 is CSAREDTRGYNQPQHF. Written as DNA, the CDR3 is TGCAGTGCTAGAGAAGACACCAGGGGTTACAATCAGCCCCAGCATTTT. The chain combines TRBV20-1 with TRBJ1-5, with a weak D call TRBD1 (6 bases). This CDR3 spans 16 amino acids. The germline V gene has CDR1 DFQATT and CDR2 SNEGSKA (reference sequence). Trimming removed 0 bases from V and 3 bases from J, with 15 bases in between.

Ten or more counts support this clonotype. This sequence joins TRBV20-1 and TRBJ2-5; D gene uncertain. Trimming shortened V by 8 bases and J by 0 bases, and 25 bases separated the two germline ends. CDR1 is DFQATT, CDR2 SNEGSKA, per germline (reference sequence). The length of the CDR3 is 17 residues. CDR3 sequence: CSTTYPLTVADQETQYF. CDR3 nucleotides: TGCAGTACAACCTACCCGCTCACGGTCGCTGACCAAGAGACCCAGTACTTC.

This clonotype has ten or more counts. The CDR3 sequence is CASSLGGGARNEQFF. The CDR3 DNA sequence: TGCGCCAGCAGCTTGGGCGGGGGGGCAAGAAATGAGCAGTTCTTC. V usage is TRBV5-1 and J usage is TRBJ2-1; 9 bases map to TRBD2. There are 15 residues in the CDR3. Germline V gene data show CDR1 as SGHRS and CDR2 as YFSETQ. V lost 0 bases, J lost 7 bases, and 5 bases stayed unmatched.

V usage is TRBV15 and J usage is TRBJ1-4; D gene unclear. Trimming shortened V by 2 bases and J by 7 bases, and 20 bases separated the two germline ends. Germline loops: CDR1 LNHNV, CDR2 YYDKDF (reference sequence). CDR3 size: 17 residues. The CDR3 DNA reads as TGTGCCACCAGCAGAACCCCTATATTAGGGTTGAGTGAAAAACTGTTTTTT. It codes for CATSRTPILGLSEKLFF.

This clonotype was detected many times. The chain couples TRBV11-2 to TRBJ2-3; 8 nucleotides line up with TRBD2. Germline CDR1 and CDR2: SGHAT and FQNNGV. CDR3 size: 16 residues. The ends lost 1 base at V and 3 bases at J; junction bases unmatched: 6. The CDR3 DNA reads TGTGCCAGCAGCTTAGGATCGGGGGGGAGGACAGATACGCAGTATTTT. Protein sequence: CASSLGSGGRTDTQYF.

The V and J genes are TRBV7-9 and TRBJ1-2; TRBD1 agrees at 7 bases. The CDR3 sequence is 17 residues long. V shed 5 bases and J 1 base; nucleotides not matched to a gene: 13. Germline V gene sequence: CDR1 SEHNR, CDR2 FQNEAQ (reference sequence). CDR3 in DNA: TGTGCCAGCAGCGCCCCTAAGGGGGCGGAATATAACTATGGCTACACCTTC. The encoded protein is CASSAPKGAEYNYGYTF.

This clonotype showed up many times. V is TRBV9 and J is TRBJ2-1, with 10 bases lining up with TRBD2. The V gene end was trimmed by 4 bases and the J gene end by 2 bases; junction bases not matched to a gene: 6. The CDR3 sequence is 16 residues long. Germline lookup yields CDR1 SGDLS and CDR2 YYNGEE. The CDR3 nucleotides are TGTGCCAGCAGCTCCAGGAGCGGGGGGGCCTACAATGAGCAGTTCTTC. This sequence encodes CASSSRSGGAYNEQFF.

In this sample, this clonotype turned up many times. This chain's CDR3 is CASSPGLSSYEQYF. CDR3 bases: TGTGCCAGCAGCCCGGGACTGAGCTCCTACGAGCAGTACTTC. V usage is TRBV7-2 and J usage is TRBJ2-7; TRBD2 is a possible D gene (6 bases). The V end lost 5 bases, the J end lost 0 bases, and 11 bases lay between the germline ends. CDR3 size: 14 residues. Germline V gives CDR1 SGHTA, CDR2 FQGNSA.

This chain uses TRBV20-1 with TRBJ2-5; 12 positions match TRBD2. Germline CDR1 reads DFQATT; CDR2 reads SNEGSKA (reference sequence). V trimming: 0 bases; J trimming: 0 bases; junction bases outside the gene matches: 11. The CDR3 extends over 19 amino acids. This chain's CDR3 is CSARDRKGLAGRYQETQYF. DNA for the CDR3: TGCAGTGCTAGAGATCGAAAGGGACTAGCGGGCCGGTACCAAGAGACCCAGTACTTC.

This clonotype appeared many times. The chain couples TRBV7-2 to TRBJ2-6; the match to TRBD1 covers 10 bases. Germline lookup yields CDR1 SGHTA and CDR2 FQGNSA. V lost 4 bases, J lost 1 base, and 7 bases stayed unmatched. The CDR3 extends over 18 amino acids. The CDR3 bases are TGTGCCAGCAGCTCCCATCGACAGGGGGCGTCTGGGGCCAACGTCCTGACTTTC. It specifies CASSSHRQGASGANVLTF.